Each of the 7 T cell receptor beta chains below was sequenced from the same sample in a study of blood T cell repertoires in COVID-19. Using immunoSEQ multiplex PCR, the repertoire was profiled, and TCRdb retains in-frame clones only, with some absent. This sample yields some 190,000 clones, of which roughly 88% are seen a single time; 4.5% to 7% belongs to the top ten. The sequenced material came from PBMCs or T cells enriched from blood (not recorded which). The receptors derive from a man aged 35 to 55 with acute COVID-19.

The chain recombines TRBV28 with TRBJ2-7, with 8 bases matching TRBD2. V was pared by 3 bases and J by 5 bases, with 15 bases of the junction left unmatched. CDR1 and CDR2 from the germline V gene are MDHEN and SYDVKM. This CDR3 region has 17 residues. CDR3 sequence reads: CASSFGLAGKTPHEQYF. The CDR3 DNA is TGTGCCAGCAGTTTTGGATTAGCGGGAAAGACCCCACACGAGCAGTACTTC.

The chain employs TRBV5-1 and TRBJ2-7; 11 bases align to TRBD2. This CDR3 has 14 amino acids. V shed 4 bases and J 2 bases; nucleotides not matched to a gene: 2. Germline assignment: CDR1 SGHRS and CDR2 YFSETQ. DNA of the CDR3: TGCGCCAGCAGCGGACTAGCGGGCACCTACGAGCAGTACTTC. Its protein is CASSGLAGTYEQYF.

This clone was seen only once. The chain carries TRBV19 and TRBJ1-5, with TRBD1 matching over 9 bases. This CDR3 has 15 residues. With 3 bases clipped from V and 6 bases from J, the junction kept 6 bases outside the gene matches. Germline assignment: CDR1 LNHDA and CDR2 SQIVND (reference sequence). The CDR3 DNA follows: TGTGCCAGTAGTATGTACAGGGGGCAGCGTCAGCCCCAGCATTTT. This encodes CASSMYRGQRQPQHF.

Many counts were recorded for this clone. The V and J genes are TRBV6-5 and TRBJ2-7; possibly TRBD1 for D (5 bases). The CDR3 is 14 amino acids. V gave up 3 bases and J gave up 0 bases, with 9 bases separating them. Germline loops: CDR1 MNHEY, CDR2 SVGAGI. CDR3 region: CASSYWGSSYEQYF. In DNA form, the CDR3 reads TGTGCCAGCAGTTATTGGGGCAGCTCCTACGAGCAGTACTTC.

V and J are TRBV19 and TRBJ1-1; weak D call: TRBD1 (5 bases). This CDR3 contains 15 residues. The V end lost 4 bases, the J end lost 0 bases, and 12 bases lay between the germline ends. CDR1 LNHDA and CDR2 SQIVND come from the germline V gene (reference sequence). The CDR3 sequence is CASSKAGRMNTEAFF. CDR3 DNA sequence: TGTGCCAGTAGTAAGGCGGGACGGATGAACACTGAAGCTTTCTTT.

The chain joins TRBV28 to TRBJ2-2; 8 bases align to TRBD1. With V trimmed by 7 bases and J by 5 bases, 6 bases remained unmatched. Looked up from germline, CDR1 is MDHEN and CDR2 is SYDVKM. The CDR3 consists of 14 residues. CDR3 amino acids: CASINRDRTGELFF. The CDR3 nucleotides read TGTGCCAGCATAAACAGGGACAGGACCGGGGAGCTGTTTTTT.

The chain has TRBV9 and TRBJ2-5, with 8 bases that match TRBD2. Germline CDR1 is SGDLS and CDR2 is YYNGEE. The V and J ends lost 2 bases and 4 bases, in that order; junction bases with no gene match: 7. The CDR3 length is 15 residues. The CDR3 nucleotides are TGTGCCAGCAGCGTTCTTTCGGGAGGGGGAGAGACCCAGTACTTC. This sequence encodes CASSVLSGGGETQYF.